This entry features one TCR beta chain sequence. The entry originates in a study of cytomegalovirus exposure and HLA in healthy donors. PCR employed 60 Vbeta and 13 Jbeta primers. Generated by immunoSEQ multiplex PCR, the TCRdb table keeps only in-frame clones and is missing some. The sample shows around 200,000 clones, under 85% of them seen only once. J lost 0 bases, V lost 5 bases, and 1 base had no gene match. Germline CDR1 MNHEY, CDR2 SVGAGI. This CDR3 is 14 amino acids long. The source of this sequence is a male donor in good health and CMV-seronegative. The chain has TRBV6-5 and TRBJ2-1; 7 bases are shared with TRBD2. The sample was PBMCs. This CDR3 is CASSLAVSYNEQFF. The CDR3 nucleotides are TGTGCCAGCAGTCTAGCGGTCTCCTACAATGAGCAGTTCTTC.